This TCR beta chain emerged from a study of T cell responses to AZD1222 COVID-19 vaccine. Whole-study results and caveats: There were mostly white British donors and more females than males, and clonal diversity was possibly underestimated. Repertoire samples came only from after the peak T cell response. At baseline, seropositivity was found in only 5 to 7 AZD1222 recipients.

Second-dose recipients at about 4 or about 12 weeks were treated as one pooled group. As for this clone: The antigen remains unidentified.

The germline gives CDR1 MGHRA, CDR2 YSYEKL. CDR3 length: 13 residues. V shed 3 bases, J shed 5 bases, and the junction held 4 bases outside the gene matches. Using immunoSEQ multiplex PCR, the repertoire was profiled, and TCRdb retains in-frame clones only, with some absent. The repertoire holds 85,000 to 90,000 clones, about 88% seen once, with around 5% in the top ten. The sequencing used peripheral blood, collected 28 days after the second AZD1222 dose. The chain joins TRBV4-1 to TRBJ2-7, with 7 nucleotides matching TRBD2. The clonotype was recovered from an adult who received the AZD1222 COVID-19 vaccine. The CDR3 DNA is TGCGCCAGCAGCCACCCCCGGGGGGACGAGCAGTACTTC. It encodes CASSHPRGDEQYF.